A single sample gave rise to the 9 T cell receptor beta chains below, sequenced in a study of cytomegalovirus exposure and HLA in healthy donors. In the PCR, 60 Vbeta and 13 Jbeta primers were used. The data were produced by immunoSEQ multiplex PCR, yet TCRdb's version contains in-frame clones alone and is incomplete. This sample carries 50,000 to 70,000 clones, 77% of them seen once, and the ten largest clones take around 2.5%. Sequenced: PBMCs. These TCRs come from a female donor in good health and CMV-seronegative.

This clone was counted once. V usage is TRBV9 and J usage is TRBJ2-3; tentative D call: TRBD2 (7 bases). The CDR3 covers 15 residues. The germline CDR1 and CDR2 sequences are SGDLS and YYNGEE. Trimming took 3 bases from V and 4 from J, leaving 15 bases between them. In DNA, the CDR3 is TGTGCCAGCAGCGCGAGGGGGGGGGTTTCAGATACGCAGTATTTT. Amino acid sequence: CASSARGGVSDTQYF.

The rearrangement uses TRBV21-1 and TRBJ2-4; the D segment call TRBD1 is taken from the table without a DNA check. TRBV21-1 is a listed pseudogene. CDR3 size: 20 residues. Written as DNA, the CDR3 is TGTGCCAGCAGCCCCCGACAGGGGGCGAAGTGGGGGCTAGCCAAAAACATTCAGTACTTC. This codes for CASSPRQGAKWGLAKNIQYF.

V gene TRBV5-1 combines with J gene TRBJ2-5; D unresolved. The V gene's germline CDR1 is SGHRS and CDR2 YFSETQ. The CDR3 has 17 amino acids. The V end lost 2 bases, the J end lost 3 bases, and 20 bases lay between the germline ends. The CDR3 is CASSFQTAVPLEETQYF. In DNA form, the CDR3 reads TGCGCCAGCAGCTTCCAGACGGCGGTTCCTTTAGAAGAGACCCAGTACTTC.

The chain has TRBV30 and TRBJ2-4, with 9 positions matching TRBD2. CDR1 and CDR2 from the germline V gene are GTSNPN and SVGIG (reference sequence). The CDR3 runs to 14 residues. The junction had 7 bases not matched to a gene; V was cut back by 3 bases and J by 7 bases. CDR3 region: CAWRVAGAGNIQYF. The DNA for the CDR3 is TGTGCCTGGAGGGTAGCGGGAGCAGGGAACATTCAGTACTTC.

This clone has just a few counts. This chain uses TRBV19 with TRBJ2-3; 7 bases fit TRBD1. Germline lookup yields CDR1 LNHDA and CDR2 SQIVND (reference sequence). V lost 5 bases, J lost 6 bases, and 8 bases stayed unmatched. The CDR3 has 14 amino acids. The CDR3 reads CASSARQGTDTQYF. The CDR3 DNA follows: TGTGCCAGTAGTGCACGACAGGGTACCGATACGCAGTATTTT.

The chain employs TRBV4-3 and TRBJ2-5, with D possibly being TRBD2 (5 bases). In germline, CDR1 is LGHNA, CDR2 YSLEER. The CDR3 runs 13 residues. V was clipped by 5 bases and J by 5 bases, with 12 bases between them. The CDR3 loop is CASSSGRWETQYF. The CDR3 nucleotides read TGCGCCAGCAGCTCGGGGAGATGGGAGACCCAGTACTTC.

The chain has TRBV28 and TRBJ2-6; D ambiguous. V was shortened by 4 bases and J by 11 bases, with 12 bases between the two germline ends. CDR1 is MDHEN and CDR2 is SYDVKM in the germline V gene. There are 13 residues in the CDR3. The CDR3 is CASSSPSIDVLTF. In nucleotides, the CDR3 is TGTGCCAGCAGTTCCCCGTCTATCGACGTCCTGACTTTC.

This chain uses TRBV5-6 with TRBJ1-1, with D unclear. CDR1 SGHDT and CDR2 YYEEEE come from the germline V gene. The CDR3 length is 12 residues. V gave up 4 bases and J gave up 2 bases, with 6 bases separating them. The CDR3 DNA reads as TGTGCCAGCAGCCTCGTTAACACTGAAGCTTTCTTT. Translation gives CASSLVNTEAFF.

The rearrangement links TRBV9 to TRBJ2-1; D is unclear. Germline lookup yields CDR1 SGDLS and CDR2 YYNGEE. The CDR3 is made up of 15 amino acids. V was clipped by 0 bases and J by 8 bases, with 15 bases between them. Here the CDR3 DNA reads TGTGCCAGCAGCGTAGGAAGCTTACGGTCGGATGAGCAGTTCTTC. It yields the protein CASSVGSLRSDEQFF. Full variable domain (rest looked up from reference TRBV9 and TRBJ2-1): DSGVTQTPKHLITATGQRVTLRCSPRSGDLSVYWYQQSLDQGLQFLIQYYNGEERAKGNILERFSAQQFPDLHSELNLSSLELGDSALYFCASSVGSLRSDEQFFGPGTRLTVL.